These T cell receptor beta chains were read from a single sample in a study of somatic mutations in cytotoxic T cells in rheumatoid arthritis. Only in-frame clones appear in the TCRdb table, and some are missing; sequencing was by immunoSEQ multiplex PCR. The sample gives almost 20,000 clones, around 80% of which show up once; 8% to 11% is in the top ten. The sequenced sample consisted of CD8+ T cells sorted from blood. Receptors were obtained from a woman in her fifties or sixties in good health. Both conserved end residues are part of each CDR3. A D gene is named only where the DNA matches it firmly. A row's size may be missing; if present it is once, few, many or a size class.

NA	TRBV10-2	NA	TRBJ1-1	TGCGCCAGCAGTGTACTGGGGAGGGACACTGAAGCTTTCTTT	CASSVLGRDTEAFF
NA	TRBV5-1	TRBD2	TRBJ2-1	TGCGCCAGCAGCTTGGTGGGGGCTAGCGGGGAGAACAATGAGCAGTTCTTC	CASSLVGASGENNEQFF
NA	TRBV4-1	NA	TRBJ1-3	TGCGCCAGCAGCCAAGATTCCGGGACTGGAAACACCATATATTTT	CASSQDSGTGNTIYF
NA	TRBV5-5	NA	TRBJ2-7	TGTGCCAGCAGCTTAACAGGGACCAGCTACGAGCAGTACTTC	CASSLTGTSYEQYF
NA	TRBV11-2	NA	TRBJ2-1	TGTGCCAGCAGCTTAGTAGCTGAGCAGTTCTTC	CASSLVAEQFF
NA	TRBV28	NA	TRBJ1-5	TGTGCCAGCAGTCCCGGCACGGTTTGGGGCAATCAGCCCCAGCATTTT	CASSPGTVWGNQPQHF
few	TRBV9	NA	TRBJ2-7	TGTGCCAGCAGCGTAGGGGGGGAGTTGGGCGAGCAGTACTTC	CASSVGGELGEQYF
few	TRBV6-6	NA	TRBJ2-2	TGTGCCAGCAGTTACAAGGCGAACACCGGGGAGCTGTTTTTT	CASSYKANTGELFF
NA	TRBV19	TRBD2	TRBJ2-1	TGTGCCAGTAGTCCAAGCTCAGCGGGAGTCTACAATGAGCAGTTCTTC	CASSPSSAGVYNEQFF
NA	TRBV4-3	NA	TRBJ2-1	TGCGCCAGCAGGCACGGCGGGCTAACCTACAATGAGCAGTTCTTC	CASRHGGLTYNEQFF
NA	TRBV2	NA	TRBJ1-1	TGTGCCAGCAGAGAGGCTGACTTTGGATCCACTGAAGCTTTCTTT	CASREADFGSTEAFF
NA	TRBV2	TRBD1	TRBJ1-1	TGTGCCAGCGGGGGGACAGGGGGCACTGAAGCTTTCTTT	CASGGTGGTEAFF
NA	TRBV19	NA	TRBJ1-5	TGTGCCAGTAGTGGGTTAGCCCAGCATTTT	CASSGLAQHF
NA	TRBV13	TRBD2	TRBJ2-7	TGTGCCAGCGGAGGGGGGCTAGCGGGAGCTTACGAGCAGTACTTC	CASGGGLAGAYEQYF
NA	TRBV30	NA	TRBJ2-1	TGTGCCTGGAGTGTACTTGCGACCTACAATGAGCAGTTCTTC	CAWSVLATYNEQFF
NA	TRBV7-6	TRBD2	TRBJ2-7	TGTGCCAGCAGCTTAGGGGTAGCGGGAGTCTACGAGCAGTACTTC	CASSLGVAGVYEQYF
NA	TRBV5-4	NA	TRBJ1-1	TGTGCCAGCAGCTTGACTGGGGAAGAAGCTTTCTTT	CASSLTGEEAFF
NA	TRBV29-1	NA	TRBJ1-1	TGCAGCGTTGAAGGGCGGCAGGGAGCGGTCACTGAAGCTTTCTTT	CSVEGRQGAVTEAFF
NA	TRBV7-8	NA	TRBJ2-7	TGTGCCAGCAGGTGGACTGACTCCTACGAGCAGTACTTC	CASRWTDSYEQYF
NA	TRBV5-6	NA	TRBJ2-7	TGTGCCAGCAGCCCACGTCCCGCGGCCGGCGAGCAGTACTTC	CASSPRPAAGEQYF
NA	TRBV7-9	TRBD2	TRBJ2-2	TGTGCCAGCAGCTCCCCGACTAGCGGGAGGGCCTCGGACACCGGGGAGCTGTTTTTT	CASSSPTSGRASDTGELFF
NA	TRBV5-4	NA	TRBJ2-1	TGTGCCAGCAGCCCACTAGGGGATGAGCAGTTCTTC	CASSPLGDEQFF
NA	TRBV6-1	TRBD1	TRBJ2-7	TGTGCCAGCAGTGTTAGACAGGGTAGCTACGAGCAGTACTTC	CASSVRQGSYEQYF
NA	TRBV9	NA	TRBJ2-2	TGTGCCAGCAGCGTAAGAAGGGAGACAGGGAACACCGGGGAGCTGTTTTTT	CASSVRRETGNTGELFF